This TCR beta chain comes out of a study of spatial heterogeneity in lung cancer. Study observations and caveats: Ubiquitous and regional expanded TCR counts correlated with ubiquitous and regional nonsynonymous mutations, respectively. Higher tumor mutation counts went along with higher counts of expanded intratumoral alpha and beta TCRs.

A unique molecular identifier was attached to every TCR cDNA molecule. TCRdb called the 5' RACE reads again in MiXCR, with one record for every CDR3 protein. There are 750 to 900 distinct CDR3 sequences in the sample; around 7% occur only once, and less than 35% lies in the top ten. The time point: sample taken at primary tumor resection. No cell sorting; template was whole RNA from tumor, lung tissue or PBMC. By share of the sample, this clonotype is medium-sized. What it recognizes is unknown. This beta chain is off target for a library built for alpha chains, so its abundance means little. The CDR3 has 15 amino acids. CDR1 SGHNT and CDR2 YYREEE come from the germline V gene (reference sequence). V shed 4 bases and J shed 1 base, with 12 bases lying between them.

V usage is TRBV5-4 and J usage is TRBJ2-1; no clear D. Sequenced material: lung tumor tissue, taken at surgery. This TCR derives from a female donor with early-stage non-small cell lung cancer. The CDR3 DNA reads TGTGCCAGCAGCCTTGCCTCAGATTCCTACAATGAGCAGTTCTTC. This sequence encodes CASSLASDSYNEQFF.